This is a list of T cell receptor beta chains from one sample in a study of T cell repertoires in aging, cancer and after chemotherapy. TCRdb re-called the multiplex PCR reads through MiXCR, storing one row per CDR3 protein. The data show a few thousand distinct CDR3 sequences, under 50% seen once. The material sequenced was blood. These receptors all come from a human donor in good health. The CDR3 runs from the conserved cysteine through the conserved F or W. A D gene is named only where the DNA matches it firmly. Rows give clone size only sometimes, using once, few, many, or a class for an expanded clone.

CDR3aa,CDR3nt,j_gene,d_gene,v_gene,abundance
CASSNTGGADTQYF,TGTGCCAGCAGTAATACAGGGGGCGCAGATACGCAGTATTTT,TRBJ2-3,TRBD1,TRBV7-2,.
CASTQRRLEQFF,TGTGCCAGCACTCAACGGCGGCTTGAGCAGTTCTTC,TRBJ2-1,.,TRBV12-3/TRBV12-4,.
CASSPPAGRTEAFF,TGTGCCAGCAGCCCCCCGGCGGGGCGGACTGAAGCTTTCTTT,TRBJ1-1,.,TRBV7-6,.
CASSQKLYQETQYF,TGTGCCAGCTCACAGAAGTTGTACCAAGAGACCCAGTACTTC,TRBJ2-5,.,TRBV18,few
CASSEAPGGAGGTGELFF,TGTGCCAGCAGTGAAGCCCCGGGTGGTGCGGGGGGGACCGGGGAGCTGTTTTTT,TRBJ2-2,TRBD2,TRBV6-1,.
CASSYDPPGEQYF,TGTGCCAGCAGTTACGACCCGCCGGGGGAGCAGTACTTC,TRBJ2-7,.,TRBV6-2/TRBV6-3,few
CASSSWGTEIYEQYF,TGTGCCAGCAGCTCATGGGGGACGGAAATTTACGAGCAGTACTTC,TRBJ2-7,.,TRBV11-3,few
CASSPRDRGPLIYSGANVLTF,TGTGCCAGCAGTCCAAGGGACAGGGGACCCCTAATTTACTCTGGGGCCAACGTCCTGACTTTC,TRBJ2-6,TRBD1,TRBV12-3/TRBV12-4,few
CASRYTGKKYNYGYTF,TGTGCCAGCAGGTACACAGGGAAGAAATATAACTATGGCTACACCTTC,TRBJ1-2,.,TRBV6-5,.
CASSYSGNEQFF,TGTGCCAGCAGTTACTCTGGCAATGAGCAGTTCTTC,TRBJ2-1,.,TRBV6-2/TRBV6-3,.
CASRSGQENQPQHF,TGTGCCAGCAGATCGGGACAGGAAAATCAGCCCCAGCATTTT,TRBJ1-5,TRBD1,TRBV12-3/TRBV12-4,.
CASSLAGGIATNEKLFF,TGCGCCAGCAGCTTGGCCGGAGGAATTGCAACTAATGAAAAACTGTTTTTT,TRBJ1-4,.,TRBV5-1,.
CASSASPGPEKLFF,TGTGCCAGCTCAGCGTCCCCAGGCCCCGAAAAACTGTTTTTT,TRBJ1-4,.,TRBV18,.
CSAPSGLAAGDTQYF,TGCAGCGCCCCCAGCGGGCTAGCGGCTGGGGATACGCAGTATTTT,TRBJ2-3,TRBD2,TRBV29-1,medium-sized
CASSSSVYNEQFF,TGCGCCAGCAGCTCCTCGGTATACAATGAGCAGTTCTTC,TRBJ2-1,.,TRBV5-1,.
CASSPRTANYGYTF,TGTGCCAGCAGTCCGCGAACAGCTAACTATGGCTACACCTTC,TRBJ1-2,.,TRBV27,.
CASSGAGGNQPQHF,TGTGCCAGCAGTGGGGCAGGGGGCAATCAGCCCCAGCATTTT,TRBJ1-5,.,TRBV12-3/TRBV12-4,few
CASSLAIDRFYYEQYF,TGTGCCAGCAGTCTCGCTATAGACAGATTCTACTACGAGCAGTACTTC,TRBJ2-7,.,TRBV7-2,.
CASRERQGGNEQFF,TGTGCCAGCAGAGAACGACAGGGAGGCAATGAGCAGTTCTTC,TRBJ2-1,.,TRBV12-3/TRBV12-4,few
CASSFMGGATQPQHF,TGTGCCAGCAGTTTTATGGGGGGCGCGACTCAGCCCCAGCATTTT,TRBJ1-5,.,TRBV12-3/TRBV12-4,.
CASSFVGFWMDYTF,TGCGCCAGCAGCTTCGTGGGGTTTTGGATGGACTACACCTTC,TRBJ1-2,.,TRBV5-1,.
CASSAGQGADYGYTF,TGTGCCAGTAGTGCCGGACAGGGGGCGGACTATGGCTACACCTTC,TRBJ1-2,TRBD1,TRBV19,few
CASSIGQYNSPLHF,TGTGCCAGTAGTATAGGGCAATATAATTCACCCCTCCACTTT,TRBJ1-6,.,TRBV19,few
CASSRGQGDGKLFF,TGTGCCAGCAGCCGGGGACAGGGGGACGGAAAACTGTTTTTT,TRBJ1-4,TRBD1,TRBV11-1,few
CASSPGTGGMVKNIQYF,TGTGCCAGTAGTCCTGGGACAGGGGGTATGGTCAAAAACATTCAGTACTTC,TRBJ2-4,TRBD1,TRBV19,once
CASRATGNQPQHF,TGTGCCAGCAGGGCCACCGGGAATCAGCCCCAGCATTTT,TRBJ1-5,.,TRBV6-2/TRBV6-3,.
CASRLDGPVNTEAFF,TGTGCCAGCAGGTTGGACGGTCCGGTGAACACTGAAGCTTTCTTT,TRBJ1-1,.,TRBV5-4,.
CASSVTGQITDTQYF,TGCGCCAGCAGCGTCACGGGACAGATCACAGATACGCAGTATTTT,TRBJ2-3,TRBD1,TRBV5-1,.
CASTPRLTEGPLHF,TGTGCCAGTACCCCCCGGCTGACGGAGGGACCCCTCCACTTT,TRBJ1-6,.,TRBV19,few
CSVEGAVYGYTF,TGCAGCGTTGAAGGGGCAGTCTATGGCTACACCTTC,TRBJ1-2,.,TRBV29-1,medium-sized
CATGQFEGTRGANVLTF,TGTGCCACTGGACAGTTCGAAGGTACTCGTGGGGCCAACGTCCTGACTTTC,TRBJ2-6,.,TRBV24-1,few
CASSLRQGYTDTQYF,TGCGCCAGCAGCTTGAGACAGGGATACACAGATACGCAGTATTTT,TRBJ2-3,TRBD1,TRBV5-1,few
CASSRLAGGIDTQYF,TGTGCCAGCAGCCGACTAGCGGGGGGGATAGATACGCAGTATTTT,TRBJ2-3,TRBD2,TRBV11-2,.
CASARDFSTGELFF,TGTGCCAGCGCAAGGGACTTTTCGACCGGGGAGCTGTTTTTT,TRBJ2-2,.,TRBV6-4,.
CASSLQGARETQYF,TGTGCCAGCAGTCTACAGGGGGCCCGGGAGACCCAGTACTTC,TRBJ2-5,TRBD1,TRBV5-4,.
CASSLWGASETQYF,TGTGCCAGCAGCTTGTGGGGAGCCTCAGAGACCCAGTACTTC,TRBJ2-5,.,TRBV5-6,few
CASSQRQFYGYTF,TGTGCCAGCAGCCAAAGACAGTTCTATGGCTACACCTTC,TRBJ1-2,.,TRBV5-6,few
CASSPPVGELFF,TGTGCCAGCAGCCCCCCGGTCGGGGAGCTGTTTTTT,TRBJ2-2,.,TRBV7-2,.
CASSLRETQYF,TGTGCCAGCAGCTTGAGAGAGACCCAGTACTTC,TRBJ2-5,.,TRBV5-6,few
CASSQGGSREKLFF,TGTGCCAGCAGCCAAGGGGGTTCGCGTGAAAAACTGTTTTTT,TRBJ1-4,.,TRBV12-3/TRBV12-4,few
CASRLNTEAFF,TGTGCCAGCAGGTTGAACACTGAAGCTTTCTTT,TRBJ1-1,.,TRBV6-5,.
CASSLRQVSGAFPGELFF,TGTGCCAGCAGCTTACGTCAGGTGTCAGGGGCCTTTCCCGGGGAGCTGTTTTTT,TRBJ2-2,.,TRBV11-3,.
CASSSTPPGELSDTQYF,TGTGCCAGCAGCTCCACTCCACCGGGGGAATTATCAGATACGCAGTATTTT,TRBJ2-3,.,TRBV6-2/TRBV6-3,.
CATSRAWDGDTQYF,TGTGCCACCAGCAGAGCCTGGGACGGGGATACGCAGTATTTT,TRBJ2-3,.,TRBV15,.
CASTLDREVGQPQHF,TGTGCCAGTACCCTAGACAGGGAAGTAGGACAGCCCCAGCATTTT,TRBJ1-5,TRBD1,TRBV19,.
CASSPRTVDQPQHF,TGTGCCAGCAGTCCAAGGACCGTCGATCAGCCCCAGCATTTT,TRBJ1-5,.,TRBV27,.
CASKPGGASTDTQYF,TGTGCCAGCAAACCTGGGGGGGCGAGCACAGATACGCAGTATTTT,TRBJ2-3,.,TRBV6-6,few
CSAETGVWGYTF,TGCAGCGCTGAAACAGGGGTTTGGGGCTACACCTTC,TRBJ1-2,TRBD1,TRBV29-1,.
CASSLDRGPMTEAFF,TGTGCCAGCAGCTTGGACAGGGGGCCGATGACTGAAGCTTTCTTT,TRBJ1-1,TRBD1,TRBV11-1,.
CASSLRSSGGAEKTQYF,TGTGCCAGCAGTTTACGATCTAGCGGGGGGGCAGAAAAGACCCAGTACTTC,TRBJ2-5,TRBD2,TRBV27,once
CASRRDREREAFF,TGTGCCAGCAGAAGAGACAGGGAGCGTGAAGCTTTCTTT,TRBJ1-1,TRBD1,TRBV6-5,few
CASSPEVGNLYGYTF,TGCGCCAGCAGCCCGGAAGTGGGGAACCTCTATGGCTACACCTTC,TRBJ1-2,.,TRBV5-1,.